This T cell receptor beta chain was observed in a study of tumor-infiltrating lymphocytes in primary liver carcinoma (dated by TCRdb to about 2017). With regard to the full study: The five patients, three men and two women aged 30 to 69 years, had hepatocellular carcinoma (four) or combined HCC and intrahepatic cholangiocarcinoma (one). The tumors of the five patients were staged as T1-T3 N0M0, with maximum diameters ranging from roughly 4.2 to 11 cm. Each sample produced about 3.5 to 8 million productive TCRbeta reads, and read depth showed no significant difference between tissue types. High reproducibility was observed for the technical replicate repertoires, with mean shared-clone rates approximately 0.9 and correlation coefficients above 0.95. Agilent mRNA microarray profiling was performed on the roughly 25 tumor region samples to relate TCRbeta repertoire diversity to the local molecular phenotype. A total of about 35 specimens from 5 patients, comprising about 25 tumor regions, 5 adjacent noncancerous liver tissues and 5 peripheral blood samples, were covered by TCRbeta repertoire sequencing. For each liver tumor, the study sampled five regions along with adjacent normal tissue and blood, and applied TCRbeta repertoire sequencing, expression microarrays and whole-exome sequencing.

Total RNA and DNA were co-extracted without cell sorting from approximately 20-30 mg of bulk tissue using the AllPrep DNA/RNA mini kit. Between November 2015 and early 2016, 5 or 6 patients in China with histopathologically diagnosed primary liver carcinoma had their tumors surgically resected. At the time of sampling, the patients were treatment-naive and had chronic HBV infection. Five spatially separated regions were sampled from each tumor: the superior, inferior, left-lateral and right-lateral poles, plus the tumor centre. Histological examination found more than 75% viable tumor cells in every tumor sample. Each fresh piece of tumor and adjacent tissue was cut in two, with one half stored in RNAlater at -80 degrees C and the other half sent for histology. A constant-region primer and ProtoScript II reverse transcriptase were used to reverse-transcribe TCRbeta-specific cDNA from roughly 480 ng total RNA. Construction of the TCRbeta libraries relied on three nested rounds of multiplex PCR, following a slightly modified ARM-PCR procedure. The first two PCR rounds used multiplex TRBV1-TRBV30 forward primers with a Cbeta reverse primer, each for approximately 11 cycles. Sample barcodes and Illumina adapters were added in a final 25-cycle PCR with Deep VentR polymerase. Before sequencing, amplicons between 200 and 500 bp were purified from gel using a QIAquick gel extraction kit. TCRbeta amplicons were sequenced on an Illumina HiSeq 2500 with 250-bp paired-end reads. For the original study's pipeline: To recover full CDR3 sequences, reads were quality-trimmed using Trimmomatic v0.33 and paired reads were then merged using FLASH v1.2.11. MiGEC v1.2.1b assigned V, D and J germline segments to the rearranged TCRbeta sequences. Clonotype statistics and Shannon-Wiener diversity indices were calculated with VDJtools v1.0.0. To reduce sampling bias, subsequent analyses other than the diversity analysis used only the 250 most abundant clonotypes in each sample. The raw public data were reprocessed by TCRdb itself: fastp quality trimming at Q25, MiXCR clonotype calling, in-frame beta chains only. Every CDR3 protein is listed once, alongside the most common genes and DNA of its rows. Here the V and J calls rest on TCRdb's processing, not on the authors' analysis. The table for this sample lists fewer than 250,000 distinct CDR3 sequences; around four fifths of them were counted only once. Clones ranked in the top ten supply 15% to 20% of the sample.

Overall results and qualifications from the work: Because sequencing covered only the TCR beta chain and unpaired alpha chains were not captured, true repertoire diversity is likely underestimated. Just about 8-25% of top clones turned up in all five regions of a tumor, which suggests spatial heterogeneity among tumor-infiltrating T cells. The study included only four to six patients, and the authors note findings should be validated in a larger study. Consistent with antigen-driven expansion, pairs of tumor regions showed higher repertoire overlap (mean around 36%) than either tumor-adjacent pairs (approximately 17%) or tumor-blood pairs (approximately 14%). Because the samples were bulk and unsorted, CD4+ and CD8+ T cell repertoires could not be compared. A significantly larger repertoire fraction was made up by the top 250 clones in tumors than in blood (p = 0.039).

As encoded in the germline V gene, CDR1 is SGHAT while CDR2 is FQNNGV. Including the terminal cysteine and phenylalanine, the CDR3 comprises 13 residues. Just the 39-base CDR3 DNA is kept, in frame starting at base 1. Of note for this clonotype: Its antigen is not yet known. One end of the junction fails to match germline, which may point to a read error.

Material: tumor tissue from primary liver carcinoma. The source of this sequence is a man aged 40-49 years with primary liver carcinoma and hepatitis B virus infection. The sequence joins TRBV11-2 to TRBJ2-2; a tentative D match to TRBD2 spans 5 bases. The CDR3 region reads CASSQDVTGELFF. The DNA is as follows: TGTGCCAGCAGCCAAGATGTGACCGGGGAGTTGTTTTTT. The entire variable domain, with the stretches around the CDR3 drawn from the reference TRBV11-2 and TRBJ2-2 proteins, is EAGVAQSPRYKIIEKRQSVAFWCNPISGHATLYWYQQILGQGPKLLIQFQNNGVVDDSQLPKDRFSAERLKGVDSTLKIQPAKLEDSAVYLCASSQDVTGELFFGEGSRLTVL.